The 29 T cell receptor beta chains listed next were all sequenced from one sample in a study of tumor-infiltrating lymphocytes in primary liver carcinoma. Co-extraction yielded RNA and DNA from around 20-30 mg of unsorted bulk tissue. From approximately 0.5 ug of total RNA, TCR beta-specific cDNA was reverse-transcribed using a constant-region primer. ARM-PCR was slightly modified, and three nested multiplex PCR rounds with it gave rise to the TCR beta libraries. Both of the initial two PCR rounds ran for 10 cycles and employed TRBV1-TRBV30 forward primers alongside a C-beta reverse primer. TCRdb reprocessed the multiplex PCR reads with MiXCR, giving one entry per CDR3 protein. Among 70,000 to 95,000 distinct CDR3 sequences listed, 60% to 80% were seen once. Sequenced sample: liver tumor tissue from sampling region 4. The subset was: tumor region T4, right-lateral pole. All receptors derive from a man aged 40-49 years with primary liver carcinoma and hepatitis B virus infection.

A word on this clonotype: Compared with germline, one end of the junction differs, possibly owing to a read error. The chain combines TRBV12-3 or TRBV12-4 with TRBJ2-2; a possible D gene is TRBD2 (6 bases). The CDR3 consists of 17 residues. CDR3 bases: TGTGCCAGCACCTACCCCCCCGGGACTCCGAACACTGGGGAGCTGTTTTTT. Protein sequence: CASTYPPGTPNTGELFF.

V usage is TRBV5-6 and J usage is TRBJ1-2; possible D gene TRBD1, 6 bases. CDR3 length: 14 amino acids. The germline gives CDR1 SGHDT, CDR2 YYEEEE. V lost 6 bases and J 4 bases, leaving 16 bases between the germline ends. Here the CDR3 DNA reads TGTGCCAGCACCGTCACAGGGATTATCTATGGCTACACCTTC. Amino acids: CASTVTGIIYGYTF.

The V and J genes are TRBV6-5 and TRBJ1-2, with D possibly matching TRBD1 (6 bases). The germline V gene has CDR1 MNHEY and CDR2 SVGAGI. This CDR3 spans 17 amino acids. Trimming pared 5 bases from V and 4 bases from J, leaving 23 bases between. CDR3 sequence (DNA): TGTGCCAGCAGTCATAGGGGGGCGCGGGCGTATAGCTATGGCTACACCTTC. As protein: CASSHRGARAYSYGYTF.

The CDR3 coding sequence is TGTGCCAGCAATTTTGTCAGGGGTGACGAACAGCCCCAGCATTTT. Its translation is CASNFVRGDEQPQHF. The chain joins TRBV6-5 to TRBJ1-5, with D maybe TRBD1 (6 bases). V gave up 7 bases and J gave up 7 bases, with 20 bases separating them. From germline, CDR1 is MNHEY and CDR2 SVGAGI. The CDR3 covers 15 residues.

As concerns this clonotype: Since the CDR3 does not end with the conserved phenylalanine or tryptophan, this likely comes from a read error. The limits of the CDR3 on the DNA are not certain, so only TCRdb's listed CDR3 is given. This chain joins TRBV6-1 and TRBJ2-7. The length of the CDR3 is 13 amino acids, counting both ends. Germline CDR1 MNHNS, CDR2 SASEGT. The chain's CDR3 is CAGSDYMGYEQYL.

About this clonotype: This clone may be a read error of a much larger clone one base away. The chain combines TRBV2 with TRBJ2-5, with 14 bases fitting TRBD2. The CDR3 has 13 residues. Germline loops: CDR1 SNHLY, CDR2 FYNNEI. The CDR3 region is CASTGLAGETRYF. The CDR3 nucleotides are TGTGCCAGCACGGGACTAGCGGGAGAGACCCGGTACTTC.

The rearrangement uses TRBV19 and TRBJ2-3; D might be TRBD1 (5 bases). CDR1 and CDR2 from the germline V gene are LNHDA and SQIVND (reference sequence). This CDR3 comprises 14 residues. V was clipped by 3 bases and J by 6 bases, with 13 bases between them. CDR3 in amino acids: CASSMAGIVDTQYF. The DNA for the CDR3 is TGTGCCAGTAGTATGGCAGGGATCGTGGATACGCAGTATTTT.

This clonotype was detected ten times or more. The chain uses TRBV29-1 and TRBJ2-5; 9 bases fit TRBD1. Per the germline V gene, CDR1 is SQVTM and CDR2 is ANQGSEA. There are 15 residues in the CDR3. Germline trimming cut 6 bases from V and 5 bases from J; bases unmatched to any gene: 13. CDR3 in amino acids: CSVLPDRQGGETQYF. DNA for the CDR3: TGCAGCGTCCTCCCAGATAGACAGGGGGGCGAGACCCAGTACTTC.

This clonotype appeared many times. V is TRBV21-1 and J is TRBJ2-3; TRBD2 was called by the table and not checked on the DNA. TRBV21-1 counts as a pseudogene. The CDR3 is made up of 16 amino acids. CDR3: CASIPEVASGRGTQYF. In DNA, the CDR3 is TGTGCCAGCATCCCGGAGGTGGCTAGCGGGAGAGGTACGCAGTATTTT.

This clonotype was recorded a few times. The chain couples TRBV19 to TRBJ1-1; D remains unclear. The CDR3 has 14 residues. Trimming pared 5 bases from V and 5 bases from J, leaving 15 bases between. Germline V gives CDR1 LNHDA, CDR2 SQIVND (reference sequence). DNA for the CDR3: TGTGCCAGTAGTTCCACCTTTACCGGGACTGAAGCTTTCTTT. Its protein is CASSSTFTGTEAFF.

The chain joins TRBV6-1 to TRBJ2-1; 11 bases match TRBD2. The trim removed 7 bases at V and 8 bases at J, leaving 10 bases unmatched. CDR1 and CDR2 from the germline V gene are MNHNS and SASEGT. There are 15 residues in the CDR3. The CDR3, as DNA: TGTGCCAGCATTGACCTAGCGGGAGGTCGCGATGAGCAGTTCTTC. Protein: CASIDLAGGRDEQFF.

About this clonotype itself: Given a much more abundant clone one base away, this may be a read error. V usage is TRBV7-9 and J usage is TRBJ2-1, with D possibly being TRBD1 (6 bases). The CDR3 length is 16 residues. Germline lookup yields CDR1 SEHNR and CDR2 FQNEAQ (reference sequence). CDR3 bases: TGTGCCAGCAGCTTAGGGGGGCCGAGCTCCTACAATGAGCACTTCTTC. Amino acids: CASSLGGPSSYNEHFF. The entire variable domain, with the rest obtained from reference TRBV7-9 and TRBJ2-1, is as follows: DTGVSQNPRHKITKRGQNVTFRCDPISEHNRLYWYRQTLGQGPEFLTYFQNEAQLEKSRLLSDRFSAERPKGSFSTLEIQRTEQGDSAMYLCASSLGGPSSYNEHFFGPGTRLTVL.

Comment on this clonotype: Since no conserved phenylalanine or tryptophan closes the CDR3, a read error is the likely cause. V and J are TRBV7-8 and TRBJ2-5; D is possibly TRBD2 (5 bases). Germline loops: CDR1 SGHVS, CDR2 FQNEAQ. The CDR3 sequence is 13 residues long. V lost 5 bases and J lost 3, with 10 bases in between. As DNA, the CDR3 is TGTGCCAGCAGCCTACCCGGGGAAGAGACCCAGTACCTC. This gives the protein CASSLPGEETQYL.

This clonotype was recorded once. The rearrangement links TRBV14 to TRBJ2-3, with D possibly matching TRBD2 (6 bases). The V and J ends lost 0 bases and 8 bases respectively, with 18 bases between them. The CDR3 covers 16 residues. CDR1 SGHDN and CDR2 FVKESK come from the germline V gene. CDR3 residues: CASSQDLPGDGGTQYF. CDR3 in DNA: TGTGCCAGCAGCCAAGATCTACCAGGAGACGGGGGTACGCAGTATTTT.

This clonotype was found once. A much larger clone differs by one base, so this may be a read error. The rearrangement links TRBV19 to TRBJ2-2; D not certain. The V end lost 4 bases, the J end lost 5 bases, and 14 bases lay between the germline ends. The CDR3 extends over 15 amino acids. Germline loops: CDR1 LNHDA, CDR2 SQIVND (reference sequence). The CDR3 reads CASSNIEFGTGELFF. The CDR3 DNA is TGTGCCAGTAGTAACATTGAGTTTGGTACCGGGGAGCTGTTTTTT.

Remarks on this clonotype: One end of the junction varies from germline; a read error may be responsible. The rearrangement uses TRBV6-5 and TRBJ2-7; 11 bases match TRBD2. This CDR3 contains 13 residues. Germline V gene lookup returns CDR1 MNHEY and CDR2 SVGAGI. CDR3 DNA: TGTGCCCCCGAGACTAGCGGGATTTCCGAGCAGTACTTT. Translated, it gives CAPETSGISEQYF.

Turning to this clonotype: The final CDR3 position lacks the conserved phenylalanine or tryptophan, pointing to a likely read error. The rearrangement joins TRBV28 to TRBJ1-2; 8 bases match TRBD1. CDR1 is MDHEN, CDR2 SYDVKM, per germline. The CDR3 consists of 15 residues. In DNA, the CDR3 is TGTGCCAGAAGTTGGGGGGGACAGGTCGCCTATGGCTACACCTCC. Residues: CARSWGGQVAYGYTS.

Regarding this clonotype: A much larger clone lies a single base off, so this may be a read error. The chain has TRBV20-1 and TRBJ2-2, with D unclear. Trimming removed 6 bases from V and 7 bases from J, with 18 bases in between. The CDR3 contains 14 residues. Per germline, CDR1 DFQATT and CDR2 SNEGSKA (reference sequence). The CDR3 DNA is TGCAGTGCCCAATCTGGTCCGACCAACGGGGAGCTGTTTTTT. Its protein is CSAQSGPTNGELFF.

To note about this clonotype: Its ends do not fully match the called genes, so a read error is possible. The chain uses TRBV10-1 and TRBJ2-7; 10 bases match TRBD1. The CDR3 is 14 amino acids. Germline V gene sequence: CDR1 WNHNN, CDR2 SYGVQD (reference sequence). This chain's CDR3 is CANSGDRGDETQYF. For the CDR3, the DNA is TGCGCCAACAGTGGGGACAGGGGCGATGAGACCCAATACTTC.

As concerns this clonotype: The germline gene is not matched at one end of the junction; a read error may be the cause. The V call is TRBV11-1, the J call TRBJ2-7; 8 bases line up with TRBD1. Germline lookup yields CDR1 SGHAT and CDR2 FQDESV (reference sequence). CDR3 length: 18 amino acids. The DNA for the CDR3 is TGTGCCAGCAGTTTCAACTTTGCCCGGACAGGGCAACCCAACGAGCATTACTTC. Protein sequence: CASSFNFARTGQPNEHYF. Together with reference TRBV11-1 and TRBJ2-7, the CDR3 gives the full variable domain: EAEVAQSPRYKITEKSQAVAFWCDPISGHATLYWYRQILGQGPELLVQFQDESVVDDSQLPKDRFSAERLKGVDSTLKIQPAELGDSAMYLCASSFNFARTGQPNEHYFGPGTRLTVT.

A note on this clonotype: The missing conserved phenylalanine or tryptophan at the end of this CDR3 makes a read error likely. The chain links TRBV11-2 to TRBJ1-4, with 7 bases fitting TRBD1. Trimming removed 5 bases from V and 4 bases from J; junction bases left unmatched: 7. CDR1 and CDR2 from the germline V gene are SGHAT and FQNNGV. CDR3 size: 15 residues. The CDR3 sequence: CASSIDRVSNEKLFS. The CDR3 DNA reads as TGTGCCAGCAGCATCGACAGGGTTAGTAATGAAAAACTGTTTTCT.

This clonotype was recorded at least ten times. V is TRBV12-3 or TRBV12-4 and J is TRBJ2-1; the D gene is possibly TRBD1 (5 bases). The length of the CDR3 is 12 residues. V lost 5 bases to trimming and J lost 13 bases, with 15 bases between them. The CDR3 DNA reads TGTGCCAGCAGTGACTTAGGGGCCCCCCAGTTCTTC. It encodes CASSDLGAPQFF.

About this clonotype itself: The junction departs from the called germline gene at one end, perhaps through a read error. The chain carries TRBV6-5 and TRBJ2-7, with D tentatively TRBD2 (6 bases). CDR3 length: 15 residues. Germline V lookup: CDR1 MNHEY, CDR2 SVGAGI. The CDR3: CTSSYARDSHYEQYF. CDR3 nucleotide sequence: TGTACCAGCAGTTACGCGCGGGACTCCCATTACGAGCAGTACTTC.

This clonotype was seen repeatedly, ten times or more. The J gene is TRBJ2-1, the V gene TRBV28; D perhaps matches TRBD2 (7 bases). Trimming pared 4 bases from V and 9 bases from J, leaving 16 bases between. CDR1 MDHEN and CDR2 SYDVKM come from the germline V gene. The CDR3 sequence is 14 residues long. CDR3 residues: CASSSPVGGREQFF. The CDR3 DNA follows: TGTGCCAGCAGTTCCCCAGTCGGGGGGCGTGAGCAGTTCTTC.

This clonotype came up many times. This chain connects TRBV5-1 to TRBJ2-2, with D possibly TRBD1 on 6 matching bases. The germline V and J ends were trimmed by 4 bases and 5 bases, with 9 bases remaining between them. Per germline, CDR1 SGHRS and CDR2 YFSETQ. The CDR3 has 13 amino acids. Here the CDR3 DNA reads TGCGCCAGCAGCCTCGACAGGACCGGGGAGCTGTTTTTT. Translating it yields CASSLDRTGELFF.

Turning to this clonotype: At one of its ends the junction is not consistent with the germline gene, which may arise from a read error. The CDR3 loop reads CASQGGLAETRCF. In nucleotides, the CDR3 is TGCGCCAGCCAAGGTGGGCTTGCAGAGACCCGGTGCTTC. The chain is built from TRBV5-1 and TRBJ2-5; D gene ambiguous. Germline lookup yields CDR1 SGHRS and CDR2 YFSETQ. CDR3 length: 13 amino acids.

In DNA form, the CDR3 reads TGTGCCAGCAACGATACGGGGATGGATTCACCCCTCCACTTT. This translates into CASNDTGMDSPLHF. This chain connects TRBV28 to TRBJ1-6; D gene uncertain. The CDR3 spans 14 residues. CDR1 and CDR2 from the germline V gene are MDHEN and SYDVKM. V was trimmed by 7 bases and J by 8 bases, leaving 15 bases between them.

This clonotype was detected ten times or more. The rearrangement links TRBV5-1 to TRBJ2-7, with D possibly TRBD2 on 5 matching bases. This CDR3 is 16 amino acids long. V dropped 0 bases and J dropped 0 bases, with 13 bases sitting between them. CDR1 is SGHRS, CDR2 YFSETQ, per germline. As DNA, the CDR3 is TGCGCCAGCAGCTTGGCCGGAAGTGGGAGCTCCTACGAGCAGTACTTC. Translating gives CASSLAGSGSSYEQYF.

This clonotype has only a few counts. This may come from a read error, since a much larger clone is one base off. CDR3 nucleotides: TGCGCCAGCAGGAACATTTACACAGATATGCAGTATTTT. Its protein product is CASRNIYTDMQYF. The rearrangement joins TRBV10-2 to TRBJ2-3; D is unclear. Germline V lookup: CDR1 WSHSY, CDR2 SAAADI. The CDR3 has 13 residues.